The present entry profiles one TCR beta chain with its context. The data are from a study of blood T cell repertoires in COVID-19. Germline V gene lookup returns CDR1 SGDLS and CDR2 YYNGEE. CDR3 size: 17 residues. The ends were cut back, 4 bases at V and 1 base at J, with 19 bases in the middle. In the source study's methods: Amplification of reference gene primers was used by the study to estimate nucleated cell counts. Some clones are missing from TCRdb's copy, which holds only in-frame ones; the method was immunoSEQ multiplex PCR. V, J and clone size reflect that table, while D and trimming were determined from the DNA. Among approximately 260,000 clones, almost 90% were seen once, and the ten largest hold 2% to 2.5%.

Sequenced material: peripheral blood. This chain connects TRBV9 to TRBJ2-3; TRBD2 is a possible D gene (5 bases). The receptor's source is a woman aged 55-70 years with COVID-19, enrolled during active disease. The CDR3 DNA is TGTGCCAGCAGCCCAGTGGGAGCCGGACCGGGCACAGATACGCAGTATTTT. This translates into CASSPVGAGPGTDTQYF.